This TCR beta chain came from a study of breast tumors, draining lymph nodes, adjacent tissues. Breast cancer patients provided tissue from their axillary draining lymph nodes. This CDR3 spans 14 amino acids. Between the trimmed V and J ends, which lost 0 bases and 2 bases, there was a span of 8 bases. Germline V gene data show CDR1 as SEHNR and CDR2 as FQNEAQ (reference sequence). This clonotype was detected many times. As yet, its antigen is unknown. Findings and limits, study-wide: Tumor repertoires ranked between lymph nodes and nontumor tissue in diversity, with V and J gene preferences. That most tumor T cells come from lymph nodes remained unproven.

In TCRdb, the multiplex PCR reads were re-called with MiXCR into one record per CDR3 protein. The table shows over 200,000 distinct CDR3 sequences, with approximately 36% occurring only once. The sequencing sample was made of axillary lymph node tissue. The sequence derives from a female donor with breast cancer. Some clones in this sample may be carry-over from other donors' samples. This rearrangement joins TRBV7-9 to TRBJ2-7, with D perhaps TRBD1 (6 bases). Written as DNA, the CDR3 is TGTGCCAGCAGCTTAGCGGACAGACCCTACGAGCAGTACTTC. Its translation is CASSLADRPYEQYF.